This T cell receptor (beta chain) is drawn from a study of monozygotic twins with inflammatory bowel disease. TCRdb reprocessed the 5' RACE reads; each CDR3 protein has one entry and no DNA is given. This table holds 210,000 or so distinct CDR3 sequences. Germline assignment: CDR1 SGHAT and CDR2 FQNNGV. This CDR3 comprises 19 residues. This TCR was recovered from a human donor with ulcerative colitis or Crohn's disease, or a healthy co-twin of an affected twin (not recorded which). Sample: blood. V is TRBV11-2 and J is TRBJ2-7; TCRdb reports TRBD1, a call that lacks DNA to check it against. CDR3 sequence: CASSLGSGAGATRAYEQYF.